The sequence of this T cell receptor (beta chain) was determined in a study of T cells in Graves' hyperthyroidism and ophthalmopathy. Broader study findings: Most clonotypes expanded in thyroid above 0.001 were likewise present in blood.

Notes on this clonotype: Its antigen is undetermined.

Researchers amplified the TCR beta CDR3 regions from RNA transcripts. HTBI primers were used for first-round RT-PCR of the TCR CDR3. MiXCR, applied by TCRdb to the multiplex PCR reads, yields one record per CDR3 protein. The table includes more than 500,000 distinct CDR3 sequences, roughly 46% detected once. Diagnoses used clinical symptoms, serum thyroxine and TRAb, thyroid ultrasound and orbital computed tomography. CDR3 length equals 17 residues. V was clipped by 6 bases and J by 4 bases, with 19 bases between them. The chain has TRBV7-1 and TRBJ2-6; possibly TRBD1 for D (8 bases). TRBV7-1 is an open reading frame, and its role is uncertain. Sequencing used peripheral blood or thyroid tissue (not recorded which). This receptor was taken from an adult woman with Graves' disease, either hyperthyroidism or ophthalmopathy (not recorded which). CDR3 coding DNA: TGTGCCAGCAGTATGGACAGGGAGGGCACCGGGGCCAACGTCCTGACTTTC. Residues: CASSMDREGTGANVLTF.